This entry lists 20 T cell receptor beta chains sequenced from one sample in a study of blood T cell repertoires in COVID-19. Clones were sequenced by immunoSEQ multiplex PCR, and TCRdb holds only the in-frame ones, with some missing. The sample lists some 85,000 clones, 75% to 80% seen once, with approximately 6.3% in the top ten. The sample comprised peripheral blood. The receptors originated from a man in his sixties or seventies with COVID-19, enrolled during active disease.

V is TRBV19 and J is TRBJ1-5; D is unclear. CDR1 and CDR2 (germline): LNHDA, SQIVND (reference sequence). This CDR3 is built from 15 residues. V was pared by 3 bases and J by 4 bases, with 13 bases between. The CDR3, as DNA: TGTGCCAGTAGTATGAAGGCGGGAATTAATCAGCCCCAGCATTTT. Protein product: CASSMKAGINQPQHF. The full variable domain, with the rest looked up from reference TRBV19 and TRBJ1-5, is DGGITQSPKYLFRKEGQNVTLSCEQNLNHDAMYWYRQDPGQGLRLIYYSQIVNDFQKGDIAEGYSVSREKKESFPLTVTSAQKNPTAFYLCASSMKAGINQPQHFGDGTRLSIL.

The chain links TRBV4-3 to TRBJ2-2; D is perhaps TRBD2 (6 bases). The CDR3 runs 18 residues. The V end lost 4 bases, the J end lost 4 bases, and 22 bases lay between the germline ends. The V gene's germline CDR1 is LGHNA and CDR2 YSLEER. The CDR3 DNA reads as TGCGCCAGCAGCCCATCACCCCGGGACTCGCGGGGCACCGGGGAGCTGTTTTTT. Translation gives CASSPSPRDSRGTGELFF.

The V and J genes are TRBV19 and TRBJ2-2; D is perhaps TRBD2 (5 bases). CDR1 and CDR2 from the germline V gene are LNHDA and SQIVND (reference sequence). The ends were cut back, 5 bases at V and 5 bases at J, with 12 bases in the middle. The CDR3 spans 14 residues. The DNA for the CDR3 is TGTGCCAGTAGTCCCGGACGCGGGACCGGGGAGCTGTTTTTT. Translated: CASSPGRGTGELFF. The variable domain in full, completed from reference TRBV19 and TRBJ2-2, reads DGGITQSPKYLFRKEGQNVTLSCEQNLNHDAMYWYRQDPGQGLRLIYYSQIVNDFQKGDIAEGYSVSREKKESFPLTVTSAQKNPTAFYLCASSPGRGTGELFFGEGSRLTVL.

The chain recombines TRBV19 with TRBJ2-5; D may be TRBD2 (5 bases). Trimming removed 9 bases at V and 0 bases at J, with 14 bases between. This CDR3 spans 14 amino acids. Per germline, CDR1 LNHDA and CDR2 SQIVND (reference sequence). DNA for the CDR3: TGTGCCAGCAACAACCCCGGGAACCAAGAGACCCAGTACTTC. The encoded protein is CASNNPGNQETQYF.

Notes on this clone: The junction differs from germline at one of its ends, possibly a read error. V and J are TRBV27 and TRBJ2-7; 10 bases are a match to TRBD2. There are 14 residues in the CDR3. Germline V gene data show CDR1 as MNHEY and CDR2 as SMNVEV (reference sequence). In DNA form, the CDR3 reads TGTGCCAGCAGCCCAGCTAGCGGGGGTTACGTGCAGTACTTC. This gives the protein CASSPASGGYVQYF.

The chain joins TRBV30 to TRBJ2-7, with a tentative D call TRBD2 (5 bases). The CDR3 covers 15 residues. From germline, CDR1 is GTSNPN and CDR2 SVGIG (reference sequence). The germline V and J ends were trimmed by 0 bases and 0 bases, with 12 bases remaining between them. This chain's CDR3 is CAWSVLGNPSYEQYF. DNA for the CDR3: TGTGCCTGGAGTGTACTAGGGAATCCCTCCTACGAGCAGTACTTC.

The chain joins TRBV7-2 to TRBJ1-1; 8 nucleotides line up with TRBD1. Germline CDR1 and CDR2: SGHTA and FQGNSA. There are 17 residues in the CDR3. V lost 1 base to trimming and J lost 5 bases; unmatched junction nucleotides: 12. The CDR3 DNA follows: TGTGCCAGCAGCTTAGGACTTGGGCAGGGGGCGAGGACTGAAGCTTTCTTT. Translation: CASSLGLGQGARTEAFF. Variable domain in full (rest from reference TRBV7-2 and TRBJ1-1): GAGVSQSPSNKVTEKGKDVELRCDPISGHTALYWYRQSLGQGLEFLIYFQGNSAPDKSGLPSDRFSAERTGGSVSTLTIQRTQQEDSAVYLCASSLGLGQGARTEAFFGQGTRLTVV.

V is TRBV7-2 and J is TRBJ2-5; D not resolved. V gave up 3 bases and J gave up 3 bases, with 5 bases separating them. Germline V gene sequence: CDR1 SGHTA, CDR2 FQGNSA. This CDR3 has 12 amino acids. The DNA for the CDR3 is TGTGCCAGCAGCTTCCCAGAAGAGACCCAGTACTTC. Encoded protein: CASSFPEETQYF.

The chain recombines TRBV7-9 with TRBJ1-5; a possible D gene is TRBD1 (5 bases). Germline CDR1 and CDR2: SEHNR and FQNEAQ (reference sequence). This CDR3 has 14 amino acids. The ends were cut back, 1 base at V and 3 bases at J, with 7 bases in the middle. The DNA of the CDR3 is TGTGCCAGCAGCTTAGGGACAAACAATCAGCCCCAGCATTTT. Protein sequence: CASSLGTNNQPQHF.

This clone was seen repeatedly, ten times or more. The V call is TRBV30, the J call TRBJ2-5; 9 nucleotides match TRBD2. Germline V gives CDR1 GTSNPN, CDR2 SVGIG (reference sequence). V dropped 0 bases and J dropped 1; count of bases not matched to a gene: 12. This CDR3 comprises 18 residues. CDR3 amino acids: CAWSVRVVAGEVQETQYF. The CDR3 coding sequence is TGTGCCTGGAGTGTAAGGGTAGTAGCGGGAGAGGTCCAAGAGACCCAGTACTTC.

CDR3 DNA: TGTGCCAGCAGGTTCCGCGCGAGGGACACCTTC. Translating it yields CASRFRARDTF. The rearrangement joins TRBV6-5 to TRBJ1-2; no definite D call. Germline values: CDR1 MNHEY, CDR2 SVGAGI. The CDR3 runs 11 residues. The V end lost 6 bases, the J end lost 12 bases, and 14 bases lay between the germline ends.

The chain carries TRBV20-1 and TRBJ2-7; 8 nucleotides align to TRBD2. CDR3 size: 13 residues. Germline CDR1 reads DFQATT; CDR2 reads SNEGSKA (reference sequence). After removal of 3 bases from V and 3 bases from J, the junction contained 4 bases not matched to a gene. The chain's CDR3 is CSASGAGVYEQYF. The CDR3 DNA reads TGCAGTGCTAGTGGAGCGGGGGTCTACGAGCAGTACTTC.

The chain carries TRBV7-2 and TRBJ1-6; 10 bases align to TRBD1. Trimming removed 5 bases from V and 6 bases from J; junction bases left unmatched: 7. The CDR3 sequence is 16 residues long. Germline CDR1 is SGHTA and CDR2 is FQGNSA. CDR3 coding DNA: TGTGCCAGCAGCCCAGGGACAGGGGCCGGTAATTCACCCCTCCACTTT. Translating gives CASSPGTGAGNSPLHF.

This chain uses TRBV7-9 with TRBJ2-3; D not resolved. CDR1 is SEHNR and CDR2 is FQNEAQ in the germline V gene (reference sequence). The CDR3 contains 14 residues. V lost 5 bases and J lost 2, with 11 bases in between. The CDR3: CASSLGLNTDTQYF. The CDR3, as DNA: TGTGCCAGCAGCCTGGGCCTGAACACAGATACGCAGTATTTT. The full variable domain, rest sourced from reference TRBV7-9 and TRBJ2-3, is DTGVSQNPRHKITKRGQNVTFRCDPISEHNRLYWYRQTLGQGPEFLTYFQNEAQLEKSRLLSDRFSAERPKGSFSTLEIQRTEQGDSAMYLCASSLGLNTDTQYFGPGTRLTVL.

The chain is built from TRBV3-1 (or the pseudogene TRBV3-2) and TRBJ2-7, with TRBD2 identical over 8 bases. Germline CDR1 and CDR2: LGHDT and YNNKEL (reference sequence). The CDR3 length is 16 residues. Trimming removed 4 bases from V and 4 bases from J; junction bases left unmatched: 12. CDR3 coding DNA: TGTGCCAGCAGCCTTCGGGGTAGCGGGGCCCTGTACGAGCAGTACTTC. Translation gives CASSLRGSGALYEQYF.

The rearrangement joins TRBV13 to TRBJ2-3; 13 bases line up with TRBD2. V lost 5 bases, J lost 2 bases, and 4 bases stayed unmatched. Germline CDR1 and CDR2: PRHDT and FYEKMQ (reference sequence). The CDR3 runs to 16 residues. CDR3 DNA: TGTGCCAGCAGCAACGGACTAGCGGGGGCCACAGATACGCAGTATTTT. Protein product: CASSNGLAGATDTQYF.

This clone was seen only once. The chain carries TRBV7-3 and TRBJ2-1, with 7 bases that match TRBD1. J was trimmed by 8 bases and V by 1 base; bases with no gene match: 11. Per germline, CDR1 SGHTA and CDR2 FQGTGA. The CDR3 is 16 amino acids. The CDR3 loop is CASSLNSGTAEHEQFF. In DNA, the CDR3 is TGTGCCAGCAGCTTAAACTCCGGGACAGCGGAGCATGAGCAGTTCTTC.

The chain uses TRBV15 and TRBJ2-3, with TRBD2 identical over 9 bases. CDR1 is LNHNV, CDR2 YYDKDF, per germline (reference sequence). With V trimmed by 0 bases and J by 4 bases, 2 bases remained unmatched. The length of the CDR3 is 15 residues. The CDR3 spells CATSRDAGGPDTQYF. The CDR3 nucleotides are TGTGCCACCAGCAGAGATGCGGGAGGGCCAGATACGCAGTATTTT.

The CDR3: CASSFARDTEAFF. CDR3 DNA sequence: TGTGCCAGCAGCTTTGCGAGGGACACTGAAGCTTTCTTT. V is TRBV11-3 and J is TRBJ1-1; no firm D call. The germline gives CDR1 SGHNT, CDR2 YENEEA. V was trimmed by 3 bases and J by 3 bases, leaving 8 bases between them. The CDR3 loop spans 13 amino acids.

About this clone: One end of the junction fails to match germline, which may point to a read error. The chain joins TRBV10-1 to TRBJ1-2; D is unresolved. Per germline, CDR1 WNHNN and CDR2 SYGVQD (reference sequence). The CDR3 is 14 residues long. The CDR3 DNA reads TGCGCCAGCAGTGAGCCCTCTATGGGCCCTACGGTTCGCTTC. This sequence encodes CASSEPSMGPTVRF.